A single sample is the source of the 17 T cell receptor beta chains below, sequenced in a study of CXCR3-negative and CXCR3-positive naive CD8 T cells. UMI-labeled TRB cDNA libraries were prepared by 5' RACE. TCRdb processed the 5' RACE reads again and assigns one entry to each CDR3 protein, with no DNA. The sample includes around 6,000 distinct CDR3 sequences. Sample: naive CXCR3- CD8+ T cells from blood. The subset is: CD45RO-CCR7+CD27+CD95- naive CD8+ T cells lacking CXCR3 (TNR3-). The receptors were gathered from a human donor in good health. Some clones in this sample may be carry-over from other donors' samples.

This clonotype is called medium-sized based on its frequency. This chain joins TRBV20-1 and TRBJ2-1; TCRdb's assignment of TRBD1 cannot be checked, as there is no DNA. Germline V gives CDR1 DFQATT, CDR2 SNEGSKA (reference sequence). The CDR3 consists of 13 residues. The CDR3 spells CSARGGGYNEQFF.

The chain uses TRBV29-1 and TRBJ1-1. Germline V gene lookup returns CDR1 SQVTM and CDR2 ANQGSEA. The CDR3 length is 12 residues. The CDR3 loop reads CSVFIDTTEAFF.

The CDR3 sequence: CASSFWEGYGYTF. The chain employs TRBV5-6 and TRBJ1-2. This CDR3 has 13 residues. CDR1 SGHDT and CDR2 YYEEEE come from the germline V gene.

The rearrangement uses TRBV2 and TRBJ2-2; the D call from TCRdb, TRBD1, cannot be confirmed without DNA. CDR1 is SNHLY and CDR2 is FYNNEI in the germline V gene. This CDR3 spans 15 amino acids. CDR3 loop: CASSYYRANTGELFF.

This clonotype is classed as medium-sized by frequency. The genes are TRBV6-2 or TRBV6-3 and TRBJ2-7; absent DNA, TCRdb's TRBD2 call cannot be checked. The germline V gene has CDR1 MNHEY and CDR2 SVGEGT. The CDR3 sequence is 18 residues long. The CDR3 loop is CASSTGPGASGSSYEQYF.

The J gene is TRBJ2-1, the V gene TRBV6-6; TCRdb gives TRBD1 as the D gene, but with no DNA this cannot be confirmed. The germline CDR1 and CDR2 sequences are MNHNY and SVGAGI (reference sequence). The CDR3 is made up of 14 amino acids. CDR3 amino acids: CASSYSLQDNERFF.

This clonotype is called medium-sized based on its frequency. The genes are TRBV7-2 and TRBJ2-7; TCRdb lists TRBD1, though no DNA is available to test this call. CDR3 length: 16 residues. Germline CDR1 SGHTA, CDR2 FQGNSA. The CDR3 reads CASSLEDRARSYEQYF.

The V and J genes are TRBV7-9 and TRBJ2-1. CDR1 is SEHNR and CDR2 is FQNEAQ in the germline V gene (reference sequence). The CDR3 runs to 13 residues. The CDR3 region is CASSERRVNEQFF.

This clonotype is called medium-sized based on its frequency. The rearrangement uses TRBV29-1 and TRBJ1-2; TCRdb returns TRBD1, unconfirmable since there is no DNA. Germline V gene lookup returns CDR1 SQVTM and CDR2 ANQGSEA. This CDR3 has 11 residues. The CDR3 loop reads CSVEGRNGYTF.

The rearrangement links TRBV7-9 to TRBJ2-2; the D call of TRBD2 rests on TCRdb alone, since no DNA is present to check it. From germline, CDR1 is SEHNR and CDR2 FQNEAQ (reference sequence). The CDR3 totals 12 residues. The CDR3 loop is CASSPRPGELFF.

Considering frequency, this clonotype is medium-sized (0.01 to 0.1%). V and J are TRBV29-1 and TRBJ2-3; there is no DNA to check the TCRdb D call of TRBD1. Germline V gene sequence: CDR1 SQVTM, CDR2 ANQGSEA. CDR3 length: 14 residues. The CDR3 sequence is CSVDSGLASDTQYF.

The chain has TRBV12-3 or TRBV12-4 and TRBJ2-1; without DNA, the TCRdb call of TRBD2 cannot be checked. This CDR3 has 15 residues. CDR3 amino acids: CASSSAGSTYNEQFF.

V usage is TRBV29-1 and J usage is TRBJ2-1. The CDR3 runs to 13 residues. Germline lookup yields CDR1 SQVTM and CDR2 ANQGSEA. CDR3: CSVLIASYNEQFF.

Judged by frequency, this clonotype is medium-sized. The chain carries TRBV29-1 and TRBJ1-4. The CDR3 has 13 amino acids. The germline CDR1 and CDR2 sequences are SQVTM and ANQGSEA. This CDR3 is CSVEGQEGEKLFF.

The rearrangement joins TRBV5-6 to TRBJ1-1; checking the TCRdb D call of TRBD1 is not possible without DNA. This CDR3 spans 15 amino acids. Per germline, CDR1 SGHDT and CDR2 YYEEEE. The CDR3 here is CASSSRTGSNTEAFF.

The chain links TRBV3-1 to TRBJ2-7; checking the TCRdb D call of TRBD1 is not possible without DNA. Germline V gene lookup returns CDR1 LGHDT and CDR2 YNNKEL (reference sequence). This CDR3 is built from 13 residues. CDR3 sequence: CASSQDGGYEQYF.

The V call is TRBV7-7, the J call TRBJ1-1. Germline assignment: CDR1 SSHAT and CDR2 FNYEAQ (reference sequence). The CDR3 has 13 residues. The chain's CDR3 is CASSLNADTEAFF.